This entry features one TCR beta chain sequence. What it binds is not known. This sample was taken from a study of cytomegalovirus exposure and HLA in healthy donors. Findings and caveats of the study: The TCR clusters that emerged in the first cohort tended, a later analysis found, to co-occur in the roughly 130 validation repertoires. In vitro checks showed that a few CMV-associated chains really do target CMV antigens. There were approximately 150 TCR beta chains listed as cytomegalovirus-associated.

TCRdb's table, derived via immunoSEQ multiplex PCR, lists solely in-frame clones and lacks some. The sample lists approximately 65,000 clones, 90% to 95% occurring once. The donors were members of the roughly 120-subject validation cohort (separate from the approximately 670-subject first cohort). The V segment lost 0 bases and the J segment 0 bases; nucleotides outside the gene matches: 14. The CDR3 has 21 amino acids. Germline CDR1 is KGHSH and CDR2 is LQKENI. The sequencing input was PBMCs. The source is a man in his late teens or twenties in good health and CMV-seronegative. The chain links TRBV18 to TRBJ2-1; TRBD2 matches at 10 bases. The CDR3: CASSPPPVVAGGQSSYNEQFF. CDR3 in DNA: TGTGCCAGCTCACCACCCCCCGTAGTAGCGGGAGGCCAGAGCTCCTACAATGAGCAGTTCTTC.